The T cell receptor (beta chain) described here comes from a study of a mutant IDH1 vaccine in newly diagnosed glioma. Whole-study context: Mean patient age was around 40 years; about 62% were male and about 40% female.

Measured with immunoSEQ multiplex PCR; TCRdb has only the in-frame clones, and not every one. The sample includes 50,000 to 60,000 clones, 78% of them seen just once. About this clone itself: The antigen remains undetermined.

The study's findings and limits: Pseudoprogression seemed unlinked to shifts in top peripheral T cell clonotypes.

Described time point: week 5, during vaccination. Vaccine doses each comprised 300 ug of mutant IDH1 20-mer peptide, with topical imiquimod. Diagnosis in the donors showed new WHO grade 3 or 4 astrocytomas that were IDH1-mutant and ATRX-lost. The CDR3 loop spans 15 amino acids. Germline assignment: CDR1 GTSNPN and CDR2 SVGIG (reference sequence). The chain joins TRBV30 to TRBJ2-5, with TRBD1 matching 9 bases. The J call may be wrong; the DNA end is better matched by TRBJ2-7. The sequencing here drew on PBMCs, taken from a glioma patient whose treatment included an IDH1 peptide vaccine. This TCR was sampled from a man aged 45-65 years with glioma. CDR3 loop: CAWSAPRTGAGEQYF. The CDR3 region has the DNA TGTGCCTGGAGTGCCCCCCGGACAGGGGCGGGCGAGCAGTACTTC.